The present TCR beta chain was sequenced within a study of cytomegalovirus exposure and HLA in healthy donors (dated by TCRdb to about 2017). Study-wide context: In an earlier analysis of roughly 500 of the donors, about 270 Gb of sequence data and some 100 million unique TCR beta sequences from 180 million or so T cells were reported. An early release that covered about 600 HLA-typed donors contained approximately 300 gigabases of sequencing data and around 80 million unique TCR sequences. Of the roughly 400 genotyped donors, 81% were placed in the genetic ancestry cluster associated with self-reported Caucasian donors. The study was designed to test whether signatures of past pathogen exposure could be identified by cataloging public T cell receptors. The study used immunosequencing to profile the T cell repertoires of hundreds of subjects and linked those repertoires to cytomegalovirus serostatus. A separate validation cohort of roughly 130 different subjects was used in addition to the roughly 640-subject first cohort. The study combined high-throughput TCR immunosequencing, statistical association of individual TCRs with disease status, and machine learning to predict cytomegalovirus infection status. To study patterns of TCR occurrence, a later analysis re-analyzed previously published TCR beta repertoires from 700 or so donors and added high-resolution HLA genotyping. Rather than using new phenotypic data, the later analysis identified candidate immune exposures from TCR beta sequences and from how often those sequences occurred across donors. An earlier analysis of about 600 of the donors used high-throughput TCR beta sequencing to judge whether each TCR beta V gene segment behaved as functional or pseudogenic. Donor age, sex, ethnicity and CMV serostatus were collected together with the repertoire data. A later genetic analysis used genome-wide SNP genotypes for about 65% of the roughly 670 donors, treating that subset as a discovery cohort. All discovery cohort repertoires had been generated on a single sequencing platform. Class I and class II HLA loci were covered by the typing at four-digit resolution. The number of donors typed differed by locus, with roughly 629-640 for A, B, C, DRB1 and DQB1, more than 500 for DQA1, 606 for DPA1, and about 450 for DPB1. Roughly five DR-DQ haplotypes were treated as single units for association and clustering because of strong linkage in the cohort. Among a few hundred genotyped donors of the cohort, an average of approximately 240,000 unique TCR beta nucleotide sequences were sequenced per donor, roughly 18% of them non-productive.

At the junction V is shortened by 4 bases and J by 1 base, with 7 bases in between. Based on the germline V gene, the CDR1 and CDR2 sequences are SNHLY and FYNNEI. Its CDR3 holds 14 amino acids, cysteine through phenylalanine. Of all the DNA, just the CDR3 is kept, 42 bases in frame from base 1. Turning to this clone: The clone's antigen remains unknown. No base quality values were provided; no much bigger clone lies one nucleotide off.

The cohort comprised fewer than 750 healthy bone marrow donors. Cohort members were all nominally healthy when sampled, although unrecorded immune exposures were likely present. The donor tested CMV seronegative, placing the donor among the approximately 360 seronegative members of the cohort. A peripheral blood sample was provided by each donor, and peripheral blood mononuclear cells were used for TCR beta sequencing. The Qiagen DNeasy Blood Extraction Kit was used to extract genomic DNA from the blood cell samples. The library was obtained by the immunoSEQ multiplex PCR assay. For the multiplex PCR, a mixture combining 60 forward primers for TCR Vbeta segments and 13 reverse primers for TCR Jbeta segments was used. The CDR3 region of rearranged TCR beta genes was amplified from genomic DNA by a multiplex PCR assay. Amplified TCR beta libraries were sequenced as 87-base-pair reads on the Illumina HiSeq System. The original methods were these. Across the 670 or so repertoires, a later analysis counted tens of millions of unique TCR beta chains, 8.5 million to 12 million of which were shared by at least two donors. A nearest-neighbor algorithm error-corrected the raw reads and collapsed the reads into unique sequences, merging closely related sequences to remove PCR and sequencing errors. To assign V, D and J gene segments, CDR3 sequences were aligned to IMGT reference sequences. For a sequence to be retained, a match of at least six nucleotides to both a V gene segment and a J gene segment was required. A rearrangement was called productive if the CDR3 had no stop codons and remained in frame with V and J, and every other rearrangement was called non-productive. CDR3 was defined by IMGT convention, running from the second conserved V-encoded cysteine to the conserved J-encoded phenylalanine. In an earlier analysis of 550 to 650 of the donors, sequences lacking an unambiguous match to a single V gene segment were excluded. In an earlier analysis of 500 to 750 of the donors, V segments were called functional above 56.7% productive rearrangements and were called segregating when the between-donor standard deviation exceeded 5%. A statistical classification framework was built for diagnosing cytomegalovirus status from the catalog of TCR beta chain sequences. A later analysis assigned V and J genes by comparing TCR nucleotide sequences with IMGT/GENE-DB human TR gene sequences. In a later analysis, CDR3 sequences and most-parsimonious VDJ recombination scenarios were assigned using the TCRdist pipeline. In a later analysis, every TCR beta chain was defined by the combination of its CDR3 amino acid sequence and its V-gene family, and reads without a unique V-gene family were dropped. A later analysis removed several hundred highly shared, low-generation-probability nucleotide sequences to deal with suspected cross-contamination and a sequencing artifact. In a later analysis, a clonal expansion index for each public chain was calculated from normalized within-repertoire ranks of inferred template counts. Generation probabilities in a later analysis came from a VDJ recombination model fitted to out-of-frame rearrangements, and those results were checked against IGoR. In a later analysis, TCR-TCR, TCR-HLA and TCR-CMV co-occurrence was scored with hypergeometric tests, and a repertoire-size bias correction was applied to TCR pairs. In a later analysis, false discovery rates were estimated by permuting HLA or CMV assignments 20 times. In a later analysis, co-occurring TCRs were grouped using DBSCAN, and TCRdist sequence similarity was added for clustering within HLA-allele-positive subsets. Repertoires with fewer than 30,000 or more than 120,000 public chains were left out of co-occurrence clustering, as were a handful of repertoires with anomalous nucleotide sharing. Not all clones reach the TCRdb copy of this immuneACCESS table, which keeps in-frame sequences only. Checked studies attribute under half of the gap to unresolved V genes and leave the rest unexplained. V and J calls and clone size come straight from that table; D and trimming were deduced from the DNA. The sample has some 80,000 clones on record, around 82% of them singletons. Jointly, the top ten make up about 3.1% of the sample.

Overall study results and their limits: In an earlier analysis of some 500 of the donors, most TCR beta V segments appeared in productive rearrangements about 87% or about 30% of the time, broadly matching IMGT annotations. In a later genetic analysis, a missense DCLRE1C variant was associated with V-gene and J-gene trimming of TCR beta chains, and the association was replicated in an independent cohort. A further reported finding was that TCR beta sequences accurately predicted the HLA-A and HLA-B alleles for most subjects in the first cohort. In vitro tests confirmed that a few of the cytomegalovirus-associated TCR beta chains recognize cytomegalovirus antigens. Immune exposure information for the cohort was limited to CMV serostatus. Roughly uniform sequencing depth across donors was assumed in presence/absence analyses, although this assumption may not hold. A cluster of highly shared sequence variants was judged likely to be a technical artifact of the sequencing pipeline. Because the 87-base-pair reads could not distinguish some IMGT-functional V segments, including TRBV6-2 and TRBV6-3, those segments were excluded. Linkage disequilibrium might explain the correlated functional status among segregating V segments, but an unknown experimental factor could not be excluded. This cohort had only TCR beta chains sequenced, and the lack of alpha or paired-chain data limited which features could be detected. Cytomegalovirus status was reported to be diagnosed by the classifier with high specificity and sensitivity in both the original and validation cohorts. While some public TCRs were present in many individuals, most TCR sequences turned up only very rarely across donors. A later analysis found that HLA-associated TCR beta chains were more clonally expanded and had lower generation probabilities than equally common non-associated chains. The study gave a list of around 170 TCR beta chains associated with cytomegalovirus. Because some donors lacked HLA typing at each locus, the association tests relied only on the typed subset. A later analysis associated about 17,000 TCR beta sequences with specific HLA alleles at a false discovery rate of 0.05. Strong co-occurrence of HLA alleles, especially DR and DQ, made assigning TCR associations to individual alleles difficult. According to the authors, the approach could potentially be generalized to other disease states and immunological phenotypes. According to a later analysis, TCR association rates differed among HLA loci, with DRB1 alleles showing the most associated TCRs and HLA-C alleles showing the fewest. In a later genetic analysis, fewer N-insertions in productive TCRs were reported among donors in an Asian-associated ancestry cluster than the roughly 640-donor mean. Most CMV-associated TCR beta chains appeared to be HLA-restricted in a later analysis, and the HLA associations seemed to be driven largely by CMV exposure. Over 15 rarely observed V segments, including chromosome 9 orphons, were excluded from the earlier analysis of approximately 500 of the donors because counts were too low. A later analysis reported that several top co-occurrence clusters appeared linked to parvovirus B19, influenza, CMV and Epstein-Barr virus.

The rearranged segments are TRBV2 and TRBJ1-4, with the D gene not confidently named. Sequencing was carried out using PBMCs. This TCR came from a man in his fifties or sixties in good health and CMV-seronegative. CDR3 protein: CASSGAGTNEKLFF. The nucleotide sequence is given as TGTGCCAGCAGTGGGGCCGGAACTAATGAAAAACTGTTTTTT.